This T cell receptor (beta chain) was found in a study of cytomegalovirus exposure and HLA in healthy donors. Study-wide context: HLA-typed donors contributed approximately 86 million unique TCRs, which were held in an early data release.

In this sample, this clone turned up a few times. Its antigen is unidentified. CDR3 length: 14 residues. Germline-derived CDR1 and CDR2 are MNHNY and SVGAGI (reference sequence). The V segment lost 5 bases and the J segment 6 bases; nucleotides outside the gene matches: 4. General study results and limits: About 87% or about 30% of the time was how often most TCR beta V segments were productive, according to an earlier analysis.

It was with 60 Vbeta and 13 Jbeta primers that the PCR ran. Here immunoSEQ multiplex PCR was the method, and the copy in TCRdb shows in-frame clones only, minus some. The sample lists under 50,000 clones, approximately 68% seen once, with roughly 6% in the top ten. The receptor was derived from a man younger than 40 in good health and CMV-seronegative. The chain recombines TRBV6-6 with TRBJ1-5; 10 bases match TRBD1. The sample consisted of PBMCs. CDR3 protein: CASSGTGVSQPQHF. In DNA, the CDR3 is TGTGCCAGCAGTGGGACAGGGGTTTCTCAGCCCCAGCATTTT.